Listed below are T cell receptor beta chains from one sample, sequenced in a study of T cells in Graves' hyperthyroidism and ophthalmopathy. TCRdb re-analysed the multiplex PCR reads in MiXCR, keeping a single row per CDR3 protein. The sample holds over 400,000 distinct CDR3 sequences, under 15% seen once. The sample taken for sequencing was blood. Receptor source: a man younger than 35 with Graves' ophthalmopathy. The CDR3 runs from the conserved cysteine through the conserved F or W. The order of the fields is clone size, D gene, V gene, J gene, CDR3 protein, CDR3 DNA. D genes are given only for firm matches. The size field is filled for only some rows; it gives once, few, many or a size class.

size: few
D: NA
V: TRBV11-3
J: TRBJ1-4
CDR3: CASSGRNGGAGEKLFF
DNA: TGTGCCAGCAGCGGCAGGAACGGAGGAGCGGGAGAAAAACTGTTTTTT

size: NA
D: NA
V: TRBV5-1
J: TRBJ1-1
CDR3: CASSFGPEGVAEAFF
DNA: TGCGCCAGCAGCTTCGGACCCGAGGGTGTGGCTGAAGCTTTCTTT

size: many
D: NA
V: TRBV6-8
J: TRBJ1-6
CDR3: CASSYSARSPLHF
DNA: TGTGCCAGCAGTTATTCCGCCCGTTCACCCCTCCACTTT

size: NA
D: TRBD1
V: TRBV30
J: TRBJ1-1
CDR3: CAWSTGTGRSEAFF
DNA: TGTGCCTGGAGTACCGGGACAGGGCGAAGTGAAGCTTTCTTT

size: many
D: TRBD2
V: TRBV5-1
J: TRBJ2-7
CDR3: CASSLWTSGSWYEQYF
DNA: TGCGCCAGCAGCTTGTGGACTAGCGGGAGTTGGTACGAGCAGTACTTC

size: few
D: NA
V: TRBV2
J: TRBJ2-5
CDR3: CASSLQWGRRETQYF
DNA: TGTGCCAGCAGTCTCCAGTGGGGGCGGCGGGAGACCCAGTACTTC

size: NA
D: NA
V: TRBV10-3
J: TRBJ2-3
CDR3: CAISESDTQYF
DNA: TGTGCCATCAGTGAGTCCGATACGCAGTATTTT

size: many
D: TRBD1
V: TRBV6-1
J: TRBJ1-4
CDR3: CASSTGATNEKLFF
DNA: TGTGCCAGCAGTACAGGGGCAACTAATGAAAAACTGTTTTTT

size: NA
D: NA
V: TRBV7-9
J: TRBJ2-7
CDR3: CASSPPFSGAEAGRHF
DNA: TGTGCCAGCAGCCCCCCCTTCTCGGGAGCGGAGGCAGGGAGGCACTTC

size: NA
D: NA
V: TRBV20-1
J: TRBJ2-7
CDR3: CSAPRGPTWGEQYF
DNA: TGCAGTGCCCCAAGGGGCCCCACGTGGGGGGAGCAGTACTTC

size: few
D: NA
V: TRBV19
J: TRBJ1-5
CDR3: CASSGNNQPQHF
DNA: TGTGCCAGTAGTGGCAACAATCAGCCCCAGCATTTT

size: many
D: NA
V: TRBV5-1
J: TRBJ2-7
CDR3: CASNGTAYEQYF
DNA: TGCGCCAGCAATGGTACAGCCTACGAGCAGTACTTC

size: many
D: NA
V: TRBV5-1
J: TRBJ2-7
CDR3: CASSLVGSYEQYF
DNA: TGTGCCAGCAGCTTAGTGGGGAGCTACGAGCAGTACTTC

size: NA
D: NA
V: TRBV6-1
J: TRBJ1-1
CDR3: CASSELGLTEAFF
DNA: TGTGCCAGCAGTGAATTGGGACTTACTGAAGCTTTCTTT

size: NA
D: NA
V: TRBV5-1
J: TRBJ2-7
CDR3: CASSLRPGRDRDPREGEQYF
DNA: TGCGCCAGCAGCTTGCGGCCCGGCCGGGACCGGGACCCTCGTGAAGGGGAGCAGTACTTC

size: many
D: NA
V: TRBV12-3/TRBV12-4
J: TRBJ2-3
CDR3: CASSLLRFTDTQYF
DNA: TGTGCCAGCAGTTTATTGAGGTTCACAGATACGCAGTATTTT

size: many
D: TRBD1
V: TRBV14
J: TRBJ2-3
CDR3: CASSQGRGGRTDTQYF
DNA: TGTGCCAGCAGCCAAGGGAGAGGGGGCCGCACAGATACGCAGTATTTT

size: many
D: TRBD1
V: TRBV6-1
J: TRBJ1-2
CDR3: CASSDYRGTYGYTF
DNA: TGTGCCAGCAGTGACTACAGGGGGACCTATGGCTACACCTTC

size: few
D: NA
V: TRBV27
J: TRBJ2-5
CDR3: CASSTRDRETQYF
DNA: TGTGCCAGCAGTACAAGGGACCGAGAGACCCAGTACTTC

size: NA
D: NA
V: TRBV10-3
J: TRBJ1-5
CDR3: CAISEGLSNQPQHF
DNA: TGTGCCATCAGTGAGGGACTCAGCAATCAGCCCCAGCATTTT

size: NA
D: NA
V: TRBV5-6
J: TRBJ1-2
CDR3: CASSLLSLYYGYTF
DNA: TGTGCCAGCAGCTTGTTATCCCTCTACTATGGCTACACCTTC

size: few
D: NA
V: TRBV6-1
J: TRBJ2-3
CDR3: CASSPVPDTQYF
DNA: TGTGCCAGCAGCCCCGTTCCAGATACGCAGTATTTT

size: NA
D: NA
V: TRBV6-1
J: TRBJ2-1
CDR3: CASSDLDAYNEQFF
DNA: TGTGCCAGCAGTGACCTGGACGCCTACAATGAGCAGTTCTTC

size: many
D: NA
V: TRBV5-1
J: TRBJ2-1
CDR3: CASAQGSANDEQFF
DNA: TGCGCCAGCGCACAGGGTTCAGCAAACGATGAGCAGTTCTTC